Detailed here is one T cell receptor (beta chain). Antigen: not known. V lost 4 bases to trimming and J lost 0 bases, with 12 bases between them. Germline lookup yields CDR1 LGHNA and CDR2 YSLEER. This CDR3 comprises 16 residues. The sample belongs to a study of blood T cells in healthy people across ages. Study-wide results and caveats: Age brought a roughly linear fall in TCR beta diversity measured per million T cells.

The use of a sample-barcoded 5' primer and a J-beta primer mix characterized a second PCR of roughly 6 to 11 cycles. Tags on each cDNA molecule came from a template-switch adaptor with 12 random nucleotides. Each CDR3 protein gets one entry after TCRdb re-called the 5' RACE reads with MiXCR. Counted here are 850,000 to 1,100,000 distinct CDR3 sequences, around two fifths occurring once; the ten biggest clones make up around 13%. It was roughly 10 milliliters of peripheral blood that were drawn from each donor. Total RNA, at least 6 micrograms per sample, was extracted from PBMCs. This chain uses TRBV4-3 with TRBJ1-4, with a possible D match to TRBD1 (6 bases). The source material was blood. This clonotype originated in a man between 18 and 35 years old in good health. CDR3 amino acids: CASSRGRTATNEKLFF. CDR3 coding DNA: TGCGCCAGCAGCCGAGGACGGACAGCAACTAATGAAAAACTGTTTTTT.